Shown below are 11 T cell receptor beta chains from a single sample sequenced in a study of cytomegalovirus exposure and HLA in healthy donors. The study ran its PCR with 60 Vbeta and 13 Jbeta primers. TCRdb's copy holds only in-frame clones and misses some; the assay was immunoSEQ multiplex PCR. This sample contains more than 95,000 clones. The sample consisted of PBMCs. Receptors originate from a man in his forties in good health and CMV-seronegative.

V usage is TRBV29-1 and J usage is TRBJ1-1; 7 bases agree with TRBD1. This CDR3 has 12 residues. V trimming: 7 bases; J trimming: 3 bases; junction bases outside the gene matches: 5. CDR1 and CDR2 (germline): SQVTM, ANQGSEA. In DNA form, the CDR3 reads TGCAGCGGGTCCCAGGGGGACACTGAAGCTTTCTTT. Encoded protein: CSGSQGDTEAFF.

This chain connects TRBV5-1 to TRBJ2-3; the D gene is possibly TRBD1 (6 bases). V was cut by 0 bases and J by 1 base, with 15 bases left in between. The CDR3 has 17 residues. Germline CDR1 SGHRS, CDR2 YFSETQ. The CDR3 reads CASSLALQGWGTDTQYF. The CDR3 DNA follows: TGCGCCAGCAGCTTGGCCCTCCAGGGGTGGGGCACAGATACGCAGTATTTT. Drawing the rest from reference TRBV5-1 and TRBJ2-3, the complete variable domain is KAGVTQTPRYLIKTRGQQVTLSCSPISGHRSVSWYQQTPGQGLQFLFEYFSETQRNKGNFPGRFSGRQFSNSRSEMNVSTLELGDSALYLCASSLALQGWGTDTQYFGPGTRLTVL.

The chain links TRBV5-4 to TRBJ2-3, with D unresolved. Germline V gives CDR1 SGHNT, CDR2 YYREEE (reference sequence). The CDR3 is made up of 12 amino acids. Trimming cost V 1 base and J 3 bases, with 3 bases left between them. CDR3 DNA sequence: TGTGCCAGCAGCTTGTCAACAGATACGCAGTATTTT. Residues: CASSLSTDTQYF.

This chain links TRBV6-6 with TRBJ2-5; a possible D gene is TRBD2 (5 bases). TRBJ2-7 explains the end of the DNA better; the J call may be wrong. In germline, CDR1 is MNHNY, CDR2 SVGAGI (reference sequence). The CDR3 is 15 residues long. CDR3 coding DNA: TGTGCCAGATCTATCCAGCGGAACCTCACCTACGAGCAGTACTTC. Its translation: CARSIQRNLTYEQYF.

This chain connects TRBV5-6 to TRBJ2-1; 13 bases are a match to TRBD2. Germline lookup yields CDR1 SGHDT and CDR2 YYEEEE. Unmatched junction bases numbered 11, after V lost 7 bases and J lost 10 bases. CDR3 size: 15 residues. The CDR3 DNA follows: TGTGCCAGCTCATCCGGGACTAGCGGGAACAGGGAGCAGTTCTTC. Its protein is CASSSGTSGNREQFF.

This chain connects TRBV7-3 to TRBJ2-5, with TRBD2 matching 7 bases. The CDR3 consists of 15 residues. CDR1 is SGHTA, CDR2 FQGTGA, per germline. The junction had 10 bases not matched to a gene; V was cut back by 5 bases and J by 4 bases. CDR3 sequence (DNA): TGTGCCAGCAGCCTGGGAGGCGGGAGAGGAGAGACCCAGTACTTC. Encoded protein: CASSLGGGRGETQYF.

This sequence joins TRBV15 and TRBJ2-5, with D possibly being TRBD2 (6 bases). CDR1 and CDR2 from the germline V gene are LNHNV and YYDKDF (reference sequence). The V end was cut by 0 bases, the J end by 4 bases, with 15 bases between. The CDR3 contains 16 residues. The CDR3 nucleotides read TGTGCCACCAGCAGAGATCATGGAGGGCGCGCAGAGACCCAGTACTTC. Translating gives CATSRDHGGRAETQYF. Full variable domain (outside the CDR3, taken from reference TRBV15 and TRBJ2-5): DAMVIQNPRYQVTQFGKPVTLSCSQTLNHNVMYWYQQKSSQAPKLLFHYYDKDFNNEADTPDNFQSRRPNTSFCFLDIRSPGLGDTAMYLCATSRDHGGRAETQYFGPGTRLLVL.

The V gene is TRBV5-6, the J gene TRBJ2-5; a weak D match, TRBD2 (6 bases). CDR3 length equals 12 residues. The germline V and J ends were trimmed by 3 bases and 7 bases, with 10 bases remaining between them. Germline values: CDR1 SGHDT, CDR2 YYEEEE. The CDR3 DNA follows: TGTGCCAGCAGCTACCCCGGGGGGACCCAGTACTTC. Translation: CASSYPGGTQYF.

V usage is TRBV12-1 and J usage is TRBJ1-5; the D segment call TRBD1 is taken from the table without a DNA check. TRBV12-1 constitutes a pseudogene. The length of the CDR3 is 15 residues. The CDR3 loop reads CASSSRDRPNQPQHF. The CDR3, as DNA: TGTGCCAGCAGCTCCCGGGACAGGCCCAATCAGCCCCAGCATTTT.

This chain connects TRBV5-5 to TRBJ2-2; D is possibly TRBD2 (7 bases). CDR3 size: 18 residues. V was shortened by 2 bases and J by 0 bases, with 17 bases between the two germline ends. Germline lookup yields CDR1 SGHKS and CDR2 YYEKEE (reference sequence). Here the CDR3 DNA reads TGTGCCAGCAGCTTAGGGGGGGGCGGCAGAGCGAACACCGGGGAGCTGTTTTTT. This encodes CASSLGGGGRANTGELFF.

CDR3 in DNA: TGTGCCAGCACGTCTAGCGTAAGGTCCTACAATGAGCAGTTCTTC. The encoded protein is CASTSSVRSYNEQFF. V and J are TRBV6-1 and TRBJ2-1; weak D call: TRBD2 (6 bases). Per the germline V gene, CDR1 is MNHNS and CDR2 is SASEGT. This CDR3 comprises 15 residues. V was cut by 7 bases and J by 1 base, with 14 bases left in between.